The text below deals with one T cell receptor beta chain. This sample was included in a study of blood T cells in healthy people across ages. Alongside a J-beta primer mix, a sample-barcoded 5' primer served in a second PCR lasting roughly 7 to 11 cycles. TCRdb reanalysed the 5' RACE reads using MiXCR and keeps one entry per CDR3 protein. Here the sample spans roughly 1,800,000 distinct CDR3 sequences, about 50% being singletons. This CDR3 spans 16 amino acids. V lost 5 bases and J 5 bases, leaving 21 bases between the germline ends. Germline V gene sequence: CDR1 SGHAT, CDR2 FQNNGV. Material: blood. The chain combines TRBV11-2 with TRBJ2-5, with D possibly being TRBD2 (5 bases). The receptor was isolated from a woman aged 35 to 49 in good health. CDR3 region: CASSPLGLQGSETQYF. The CDR3 region has the DNA TGTGCCAGCAGCCCCCTAGGCCTTCAAGGGAGCGAGACCCAGTACTTC. The full variable domain, its missing parts supplied by reference TRBV11-2 and TRBJ2-5, is EAGVAQSPRYKIIEKRQSVAFWCNPISGHATLYWYQQILGQGPKLLIQFQNNGVVDDSQLPKDRFSAERLKGVDSTLKIQPAKLEDSAVYLCASSPLGLQGSETQYFGPGTRLLVL.